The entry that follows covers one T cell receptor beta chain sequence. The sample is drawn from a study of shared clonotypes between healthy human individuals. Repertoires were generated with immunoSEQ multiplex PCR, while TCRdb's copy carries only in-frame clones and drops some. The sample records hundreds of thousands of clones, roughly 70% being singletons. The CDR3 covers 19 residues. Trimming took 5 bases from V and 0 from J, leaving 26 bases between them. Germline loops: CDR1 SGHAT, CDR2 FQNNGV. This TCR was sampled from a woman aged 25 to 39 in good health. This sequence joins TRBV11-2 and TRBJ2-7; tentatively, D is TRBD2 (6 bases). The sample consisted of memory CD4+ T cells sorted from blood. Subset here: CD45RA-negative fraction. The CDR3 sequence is CASSLPDTGDVADSYEQYF. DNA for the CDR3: TGTGCCAGCAGCCTACCAGACACGGGTGACGTAGCGGACTCCTACGAGCAGTACTTC.